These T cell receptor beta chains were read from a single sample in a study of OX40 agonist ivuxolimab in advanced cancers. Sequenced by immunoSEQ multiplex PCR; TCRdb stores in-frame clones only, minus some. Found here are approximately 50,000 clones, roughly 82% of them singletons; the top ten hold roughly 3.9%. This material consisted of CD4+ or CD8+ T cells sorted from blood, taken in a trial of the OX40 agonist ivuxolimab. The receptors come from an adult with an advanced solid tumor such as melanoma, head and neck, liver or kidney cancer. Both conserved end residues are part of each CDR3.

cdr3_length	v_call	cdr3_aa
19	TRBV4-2	CASSQEGTSGVRLRDIQYF
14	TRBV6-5	CASSFSGSYNEQFF
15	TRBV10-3	CAIREAGVSTDTQYF
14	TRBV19	CASSQGPGANVLTF
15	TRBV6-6	CASSSKGGVATEAFF
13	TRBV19	CASKPRNTDTQYF
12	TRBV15	CATSRVEETQYF
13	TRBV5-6	CASSLWRYNEQFF
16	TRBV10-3	CAISESLGTTGHEQFF
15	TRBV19	CASSIVSAGGDTQYF
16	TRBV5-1	CASSSTGLEFTDTQYF
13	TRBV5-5	CASSSYSTYEQYF
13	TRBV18	CASSPTENTEAFF
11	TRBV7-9	CASGDMETQYF
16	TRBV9	CASSGGTGTSTDTQYF
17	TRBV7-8	CASSLSPPGHHRETQYF
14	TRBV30	CAWSAGRGRHGYTF
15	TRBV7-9	CASSLGSDSNQPQHF
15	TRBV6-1	CASRRQGFSAYEQFF
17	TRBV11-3	CASSLRLPGQGAYEQYF
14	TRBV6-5	CASTTGDPNSPLHF
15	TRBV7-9	CASSEDRGIGEKLFF
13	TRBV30	CAWSTGVRSPLHF
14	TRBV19	CASIGTGREQPQHF
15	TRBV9	CASSEYSGSGSPLHF
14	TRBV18	CASSPSGGRGEQYF
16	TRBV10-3	CAISDLGTAYTGELFF
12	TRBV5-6	CASSLTGIEAFF
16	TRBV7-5	CARSKSRVGAAGELFF
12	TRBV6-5	CASSLGANVLTF
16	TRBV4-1	CASSQEHLAGNSIQYF
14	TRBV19	CASSIPGGVYGYTF
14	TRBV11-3	CASSPYDRSNGYTF
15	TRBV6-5	CATEDRGGRNTEAFF
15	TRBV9	CASSVDGQGFYGYTF
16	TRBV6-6	CASSSRQSTGANVLTF